This T cell receptor beta chain was obtained from a study of glioma-infiltrating T cells after dendritic cell vaccination. On the study more broadly: Samples are from glioblastoma patients in Phase I and II dendritic cell vaccine trials. Patients received three intradermal dendritic cell vaccine injections at biweekly intervals. Broader study findings: Higher pretreatment TIL content predicted longer progression-free time and survival.

This clone was seen a handful of times. What it recognizes is unknown. This CDR3 contains 15 residues. Germline V CDR1 and CDR2: SSHAT, FNYEAQ (reference sequence). The V end was cut by 5 bases, the J end by 0 bases, with 11 bases between. Sequencing used immunoSEQ multiplex PCR; TCRdb keeps in-frame clones, though not all of them. This table has approximately 90,000 clones, more than 80% appearing once. The time point here: after dendritic cell vaccination, including at tumor progression/relapse. The sequence came from a human donor with glioblastoma. The chain recombines TRBV7-7 with TRBJ2-1; D gene unclear. The source was blood, collected after dendritic cell vaccination. This CDR3 is CASSAEHSSYNEQFF. The CDR3 bases are TGTGCCAGCAGCGCTGAACACAGCTCCTACAATGAGCAGTTCTTC.